Here is one T cell receptor beta chain with its context. Its specificity is unknown. CDR3 length: 14 amino acids. V lost 6 bases to trimming and J lost 2 bases; unmatched junction nucleotides: 5. Germline CDR1 reads MDHEN; CDR2 reads SYDVKM. A constant-region primer primed TCR beta cDNA synthesis from about 550 ng of total RNA. Sequencing libraries for TCR beta derived from three nested multiplex PCR rounds that used slightly modified ARM-PCR. Running 10 cycles apiece, the first two PCR rounds relied on TRBV1-TRBV30 forward primers together with a C-beta reverse primer. TCRdb analysed the multiplex PCR reads with MiXCR anew, one entry per CDR3 protein. The data contain more than 55,000 distinct CDR3 sequences, approximately 70% of them singletons. From around 20-30 mg of unsorted bulk tissue, DNA and RNA were co-extracted together. Resection treated the patients' primary liver carcinoma. The data stem from a study of tumor-infiltrating lymphocytes in primary liver carcinoma. Study-wide background: Tumor lesions were T1-T3 N0M0 and spanned roughly 4 to 11 cm.

Findings and caveats of the study: Lesser overlap characterized tumor-adjacent and tumor-blood pairs relative to tumor region pairs.

The TCR originated in a man aged 35-49 years with primary liver carcinoma and hepatitis B virus infection. The sample taken for sequencing was liver tumor tissue from sampling region 2. This sample's subset: tumor region T2, inferior pole. The genes are TRBV28 and TRBJ2-3, with TRBD2 identical over 7 bases. CDR3 protein: CASRQTSNTDTQYF. CDR3 DNA sequence: TGTGCCAGCAGGCAGACTAGCAACACAGATACGCAGTATTTT.